The clone carrying this TCR beta chain has ten or more counts. Time point meaning: newly diagnosed GD, antithyroid drugs for less than 3 months. Scientists built the TCR library using RNA that was extracted from PBMCs. Investigators prepared the TCR beta libraries by applying iRepertoire HTBI primers and Arm-PCR of CDR3 regions. TCRdb reprocessed the multiplex PCR reads via MiXCR and lists one record per CDR3 protein. Among 500,000 or so distinct CDR3 sequences listed, roughly 17% were seen once. This CDR3 spans 16 amino acids. Germline V gene lookup returns CDR1 MNHNS and CDR2 SASEGT. The junction had 5 bases not matched to a gene; V was cut back by 5 bases and J by 2 bases. This sample is drawn from a study of regulatory T cells in long-lasting Graves disease. These same records also appear under a second study, on T cells in Graves' hyperthyroidism and ophthalmopathy. As that report states: Most clonotypes expanded in the thyroid (above 0.001) were also present in blood.

This receptor was identified in a man between 35 and 55 years old with Graves disease. This rearrangement joins TRBV6-1 to TRBJ2-3; TRBD2 agrees at 12 bases. Sequencing was performed on peripheral blood mononuclear cells (PBMCs), taken at new diagnosis, from a patient treated with antithyroid drugs. This chain's CDR3 is CASSLAGGPNTDTQYF. The CDR3 bases are TGTGCCAGCAGTCTAGCGGGAGGGCCTAACACAGATACGCAGTATTTT.